A selection of T cell receptor beta chains follows, all from one sample in a study of blood T cell repertoires in COVID-19. Assay used: immunoSEQ multiplex PCR; TCRdb lists only in-frame clones, some missing. This sample has a few hundred thousand clones, with about four fifths found just once. The sequencing sample was made of peripheral blood. The receptors originated from a man younger than 45 who had recovered from COVID-19. Each CDR3 is given with its conserved first and last residue. A D gene is named only where the DNA matches it firmly. Size values are once, few and many counts, or a class for expanded clones, and some rows have none.

clone_size j_call d_call v_call cdr3_aa cdr3_nt
- TRBJ2-3 - TRBV10-1 CASSDSPRTDTQYF TGCGCCAGCAGTGATAGCCCCCGAACAGATACGCAGTATTTT
- TRBJ2-5 TRBD1 TRBV7-6 CASSSNRDRGLETQYF TGTGCCAGCAGCTCGAACCGGGACAGGGGGCTTGAGACCCAGTACTTC
- TRBJ1-5 - TRBV2 CASSDRQSVQPQHF TGTGCCAGCAGCGATAGACAGAGTGTACAGCCCCAGCATTTT
- TRBJ2-2 - TRBV10-1 CASSDSQTGELFF TGCGCCAGCAGTGATTCACAAACCGGGGAGCTGTTTTTT
few TRBJ1-6 - TRBV18 CASSRSGFNSPLHF TGTGCCAGCTCACGATCAGGGTTCAATTCACCCCTCCACTTT
few TRBJ1-1 - TRBV12-3/TRBV12-4 CASSPWATEAFF TGTGCCAGCAGTCCTTGGGCCACTGAAGCTTTCTTT
- TRBJ1-2 - TRBV10-3 CAINNPGKNYGYTF TGTGCCATCAATAACCCGGGAAAAAACTATGGCTACACCTTC
once TRBJ2-7 TRBD1 TRBV6-1 CASSEPDRGYEQYF TGTGCCAGCAGTGAGCCGGACAGGGGATACGAGCAGTACTTC
- TRBJ1-4 - TRBV6-6 CASSPFRGPTNEKLFF TGTGCCAGCAGCCCATTTAGGGGCCCAACTAATGAAAAACTGTTTTTT
- TRBJ2-2 TRBD2 TRBV2 CASRPAGANTGELFF TGTGCCAGCAGACCAGCGGGGGCGAACACCGGGGAGCTGTTTTTT
- TRBJ2-7 - TRBV12-3/TRBV12-4 CASSLNRFYEQYF TGTGCCAGCAGTTTGAACAGGTTCTACGAGCAGTACTTC
- TRBJ1-1 TRBD1 TRBV2 CASNRDSRTEAFF TGTGCCAGCAACCGGGACAGTCGGACTGAAGCTTTCTTT
- TRBJ1-1 - TRBV7-2 CASSLRVEATEAFF TGTGCCAGCAGCTTACGGGTCGAGGCGACTGAAGCTTTCTTT
- TRBJ2-1 - TRBV29-1 CSVEGLDNEQFF TGCAGCGTTGAAGGACTAGACAATGAGCAGTTCTTC
- TRBJ2-7 TRBD1 TRBV5-1 CASSLDRADYEQYF TGCGCCAGCAGCTTAGACAGGGCTGATTACGAGCAGTACTTC
- TRBJ1-2 - TRBV27 CASSLLGGRYGYTF TGTGCCAGCAGTTTATTGGGGGGTCGCTATGGCTACACCTTC
- TRBJ2-7 - TRBV27 CASSQPRRGYEQYF TGTGCCAGCAGTCAGCCCCGCAGGGGATACGAGCAGTACTTC
- TRBJ2-2 - TRBV28 CASSLLGRNTGELFF TGTGCCAGCAGTCTTTTGGGGCGAAACACCGGGGAGCTGTTTTTT
- TRBJ2-7 - TRBV18 CASSPGQITYEQYF TGTGCCAGCTCACCAGGACAGATTACCTACGAGCAGTACTTC
- TRBJ2-7 - TRBV7-7 CASSPGALAVNEQYF TGTGCCAGCTCGCCCGGAGCGTTGGCGGTAAACGAGCAGTACTTC
- TRBJ1-5 - TRBV21-1 CASSNSNHRTAVNQPQHF TGTGCCAGCAGCAACAGCAACCACCGGACAGCAGTCAATCAGCCCCAGCATTTT
- TRBJ1-1 TRBD1 TRBV12-3/TRBV12-4 CASGRGRTEAFF TGTGCCAGCGGAAGGGGGCGGACTGAAGCTTTCTTT
- TRBJ1-2 - TRBV29-1 CSVGKTGNGYTF TGCAGCGTTGGGAAAACAGGGAACGGCTACACCTTC
- TRBJ2-1 TRBD2 TRBV7-9 CASSLELAGDYNEQFF TGTGCCAGCAGCTTAGAGCTAGCGGGGGATTACAATGAGCAGTTCTTC
- TRBJ1-4 - TRBV28 CASSIGALGANEKLFF TGTGCCAGCAGCATCGGAGCATTAGGGGCTAATGAAAAACTGTTTTTT
few TRBJ1-4 - TRBV11-2 CASSLLGAGNEKLFF TGTGCCAGCAGCTTATTGGGGGCAGGGAATGAAAAACTGTTTTTT
- TRBJ1-3 - TRBV7-8 CASSSQVDQSGNTIYF TGTGCCAGCAGCTCTCAGGTAGACCAATCTGGAAACACCATATATTTT